This T cell receptor (beta chain) comes out of a study of T cells in tuberculosis. Sorting used thawed, overnight-rested PBMC stained with anti-CD3, a viability dye and GMM-loaded CD1B tetramer. CD1B tetramers were loaded with Rhodococcus equi-derived C32 glucose monomycolate. CD14-expressing monocytes were removed from PBMC before cryopreservation and sorting. Each donor contributed 80,000 to 100,000 sorted tetramer-negative cells. Chain pairing is unknown; alpha and beta were sequenced separately. Measured with immunoSEQ multiplex PCR; TCRdb has only the in-frame clones, and not every one. The data hold approximately 58,000 clones, with around 90% observed a single time. Germline V gene sequence: CDR1 KGHSH, CDR2 LQKENI. Trimming at V came to 3 bases and at J to 6 bases, leaving 8 bases not matched to a gene. The CDR3 contains 15 residues.

The chain carries TRBV18 and TRBJ2-1; TRBD1 aligns across 7 bases. The receptor was derived from an adult woman with latent tuberculosis. The sequenced sample consisted of CD1b-GMM tetramer-negative cells sorted from PBMCs. The chain's CDR3 is CASSPTGQHSNEQFF. In DNA, the CDR3 is TGTGCCAGCTCACCTACGGGACAGCACTCCAATGAGCAGTTCTTC.